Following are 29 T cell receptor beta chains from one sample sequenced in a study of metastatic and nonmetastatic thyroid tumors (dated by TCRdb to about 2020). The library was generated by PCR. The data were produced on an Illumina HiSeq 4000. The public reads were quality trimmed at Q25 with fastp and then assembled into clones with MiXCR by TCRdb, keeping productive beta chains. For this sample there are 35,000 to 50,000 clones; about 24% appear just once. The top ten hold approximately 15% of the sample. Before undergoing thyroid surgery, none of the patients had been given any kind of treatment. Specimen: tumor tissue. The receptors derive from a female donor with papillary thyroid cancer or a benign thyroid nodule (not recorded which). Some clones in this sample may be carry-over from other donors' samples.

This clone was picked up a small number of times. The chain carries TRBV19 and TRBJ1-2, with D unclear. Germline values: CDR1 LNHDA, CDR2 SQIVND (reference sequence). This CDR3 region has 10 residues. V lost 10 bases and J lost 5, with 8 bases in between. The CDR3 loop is CATEKYGYTF. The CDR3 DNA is TGTGCCACCGAGAAATATGGCTACACCTTC. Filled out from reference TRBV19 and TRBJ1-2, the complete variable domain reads DGGITQSPKYLFRKEGQNVTLSCEQNLNHDAMYWYRQDPGQGLRLIYYSQIVNDFQKGDIAEGYSVSREKKESFPLTVTSAQKNPTAFYLCATEKYGYTFGSGTRLTVV.

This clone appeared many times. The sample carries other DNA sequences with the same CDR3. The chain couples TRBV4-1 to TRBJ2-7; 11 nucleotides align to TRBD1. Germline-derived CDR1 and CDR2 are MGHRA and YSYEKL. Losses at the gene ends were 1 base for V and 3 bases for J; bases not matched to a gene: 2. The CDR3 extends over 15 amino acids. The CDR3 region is CASSQGTGGYYEQYF. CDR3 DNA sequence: TGCGCCAGCAGCCAAGGGACAGGGGGCTACTACGAGCAGTACTTC.

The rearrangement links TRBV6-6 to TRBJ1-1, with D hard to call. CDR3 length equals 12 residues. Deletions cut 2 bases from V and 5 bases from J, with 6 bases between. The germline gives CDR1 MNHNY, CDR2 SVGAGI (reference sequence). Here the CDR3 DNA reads TGTGCCAGCAGTTACGGGAGTACTGAAGCTTTCTTT. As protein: CASSYGSTEAFF.

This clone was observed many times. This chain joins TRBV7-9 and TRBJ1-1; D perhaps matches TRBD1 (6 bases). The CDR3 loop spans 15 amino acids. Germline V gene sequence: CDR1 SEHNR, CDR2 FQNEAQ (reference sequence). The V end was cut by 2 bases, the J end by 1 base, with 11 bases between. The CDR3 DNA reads TGTGCCAGCAGCTTATCGACAGGCCGGAACACTGAAGCTTTCTTT. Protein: CASSLSTGRNTEAFF. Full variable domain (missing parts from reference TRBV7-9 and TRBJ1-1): DTGVSQNPRHKITKRGQNVTFRCDPISEHNRLYWYRQTLGQGPEFLTYFQNEAQLEKSRLLSDRFSAERPKGSFSTLEIQRTEQGDSAMYLCASSLSTGRNTEAFFGQGTRLTVV.

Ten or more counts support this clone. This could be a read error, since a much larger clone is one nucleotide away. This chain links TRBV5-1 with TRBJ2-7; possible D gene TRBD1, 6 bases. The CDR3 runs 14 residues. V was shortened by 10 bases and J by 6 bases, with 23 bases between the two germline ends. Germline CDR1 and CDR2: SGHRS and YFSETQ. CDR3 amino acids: CAGHAQPGGSEQYF. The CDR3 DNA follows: TGCGCCGGCCATGCCCAACCTGGGGGCAGCGAGCAGTACTTC.

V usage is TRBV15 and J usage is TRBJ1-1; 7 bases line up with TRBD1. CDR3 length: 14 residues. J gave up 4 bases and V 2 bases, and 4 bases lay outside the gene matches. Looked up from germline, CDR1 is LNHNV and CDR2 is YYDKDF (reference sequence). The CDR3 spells CATSRLGTATEAFF. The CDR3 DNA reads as TGTGCCACCAGCAGACTGGGGACAGCCACTGAAGCTTTCTTT.

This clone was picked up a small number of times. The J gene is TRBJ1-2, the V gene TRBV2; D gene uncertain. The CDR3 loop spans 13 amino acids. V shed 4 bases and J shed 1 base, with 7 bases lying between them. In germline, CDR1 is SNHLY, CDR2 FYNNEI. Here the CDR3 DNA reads TGTGCCAGCAGTGTCGGACTTAACTATGGCTACACCTTC. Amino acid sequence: CASSVGLNYGYTF. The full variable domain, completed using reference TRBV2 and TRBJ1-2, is EPEVTQTPSHQVTQMGQEVILRCVPISNHLYFYWYRQILGQKVEFLVSFYNNEISEKSEIFDDQFSVERPDGSNFTLKIRSTKLEDSAMYFCASSVGLNYGYTFGSGTRLTVV.

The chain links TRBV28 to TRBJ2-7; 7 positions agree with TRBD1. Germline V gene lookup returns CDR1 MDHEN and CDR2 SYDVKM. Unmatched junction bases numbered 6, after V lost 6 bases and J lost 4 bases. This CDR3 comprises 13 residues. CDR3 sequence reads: CASRTFRGYEQYF. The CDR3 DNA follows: TGTGCCAGCAGGACATTCAGGGGGTACGAGCAGTACTTC.

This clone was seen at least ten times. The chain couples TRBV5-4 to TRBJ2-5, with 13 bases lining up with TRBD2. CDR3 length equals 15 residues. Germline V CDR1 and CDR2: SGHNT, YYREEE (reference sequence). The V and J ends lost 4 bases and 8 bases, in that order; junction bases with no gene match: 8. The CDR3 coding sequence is TGTGCCAGCAGCCCTGCCGGACTAGCGGGAGTTACCCAGTACTTC. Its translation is CASSPAGLAGVTQYF.

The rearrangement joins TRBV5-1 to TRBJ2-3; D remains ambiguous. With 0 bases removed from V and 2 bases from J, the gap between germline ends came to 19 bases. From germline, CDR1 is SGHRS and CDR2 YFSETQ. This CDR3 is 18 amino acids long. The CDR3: CASSLGWSSLLNTDTQYF. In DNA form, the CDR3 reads TGCGCCAGCAGCTTGGGTTGGTCTTCACTACTAAACACAGATACGCAGTATTTT.

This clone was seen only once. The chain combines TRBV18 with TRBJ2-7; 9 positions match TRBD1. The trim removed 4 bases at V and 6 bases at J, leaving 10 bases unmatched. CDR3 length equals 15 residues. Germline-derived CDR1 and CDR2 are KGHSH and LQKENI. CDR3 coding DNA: TGTGCCAGCTCACAACAGGGGGCCTCCTTAGGCGAGCAGTACTTC. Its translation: CASSQQGASLGEQYF.

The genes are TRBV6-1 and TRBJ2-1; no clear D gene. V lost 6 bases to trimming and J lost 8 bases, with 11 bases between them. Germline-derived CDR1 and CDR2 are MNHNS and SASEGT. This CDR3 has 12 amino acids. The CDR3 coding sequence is TGTGCCAGCAGGGTTTTCCTCGATGAGCAGTTCTTC. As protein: CASRVFLDEQFF.

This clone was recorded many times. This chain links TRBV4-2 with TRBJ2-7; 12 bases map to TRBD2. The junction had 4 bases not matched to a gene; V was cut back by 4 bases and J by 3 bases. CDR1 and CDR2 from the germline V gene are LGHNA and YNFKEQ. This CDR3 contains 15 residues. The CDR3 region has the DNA TGTGCCAGCAGCCTGAGGACTAGCGGGAACTACGAGCAGTACTTC. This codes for CASSLRTSGNYEQYF.

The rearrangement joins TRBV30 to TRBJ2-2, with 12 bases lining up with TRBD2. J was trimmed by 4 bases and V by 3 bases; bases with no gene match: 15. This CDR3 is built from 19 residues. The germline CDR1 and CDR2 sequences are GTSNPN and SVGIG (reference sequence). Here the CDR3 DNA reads TGTGCCTGGAGACCAGCGCTTCGACTAGCGGGAGTTGTCACCGGGGAGCTGTTTTTT. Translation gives CAWRPALRLAGVVTGELFF.

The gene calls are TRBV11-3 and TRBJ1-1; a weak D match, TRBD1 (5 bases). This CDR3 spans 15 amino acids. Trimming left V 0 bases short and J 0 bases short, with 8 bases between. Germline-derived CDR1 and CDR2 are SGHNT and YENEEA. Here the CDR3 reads CASSLEGLVNTEAFF. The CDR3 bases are TGTGCCAGCAGCTTAGAGGGGCTAGTGAACACTGAAGCTTTCTTT.

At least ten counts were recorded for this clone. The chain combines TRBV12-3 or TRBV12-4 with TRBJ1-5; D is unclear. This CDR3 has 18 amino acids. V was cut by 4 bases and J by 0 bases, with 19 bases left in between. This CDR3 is CASSSIGVFVGSNQPQHF. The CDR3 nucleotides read TGTGCCAGCAGTTCTATAGGTGTTTTTGTGGGTAGCAATCAGCCCCAGCATTTT.

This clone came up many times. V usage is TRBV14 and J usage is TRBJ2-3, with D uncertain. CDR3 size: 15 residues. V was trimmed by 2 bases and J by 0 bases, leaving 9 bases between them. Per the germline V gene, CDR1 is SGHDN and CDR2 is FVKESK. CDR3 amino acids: CASSQLSSSTDTQYF. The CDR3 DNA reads TGTGCCAGCAGCCAACTCAGTTCTAGCACAGATACGCAGTATTTT.

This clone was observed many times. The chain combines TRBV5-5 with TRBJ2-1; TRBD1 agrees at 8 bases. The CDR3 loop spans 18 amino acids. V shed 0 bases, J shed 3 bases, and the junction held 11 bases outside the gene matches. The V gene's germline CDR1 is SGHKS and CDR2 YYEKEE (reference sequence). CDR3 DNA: TGTGCCAGCAGCTTGGCAGCAGGGGGCTCGTTTTACTACAATGAGCAGTTCTTC. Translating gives CASSLAAGGSFYYNEQFF.

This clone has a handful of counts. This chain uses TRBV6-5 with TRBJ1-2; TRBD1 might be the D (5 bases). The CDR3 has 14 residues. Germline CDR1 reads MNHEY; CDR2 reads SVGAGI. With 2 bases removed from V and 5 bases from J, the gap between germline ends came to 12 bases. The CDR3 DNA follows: TGTGCCAGCAGTTACCCCGGACATTATTATGGCTACACCTTC. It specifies CASSYPGHYYGYTF.

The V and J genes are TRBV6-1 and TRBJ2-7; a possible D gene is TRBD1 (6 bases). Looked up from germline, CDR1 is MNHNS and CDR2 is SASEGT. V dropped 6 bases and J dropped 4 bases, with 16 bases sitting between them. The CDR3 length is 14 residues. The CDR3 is CASSPTGEGYEQYF. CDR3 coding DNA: TGTGCCAGCAGCCCGACAGGTGAGGGGTACGAGCAGTACTTC.

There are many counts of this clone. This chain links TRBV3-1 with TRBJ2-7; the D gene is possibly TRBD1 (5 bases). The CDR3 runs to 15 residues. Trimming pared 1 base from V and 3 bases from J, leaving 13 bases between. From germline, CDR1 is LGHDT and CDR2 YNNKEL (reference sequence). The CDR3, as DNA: TGTGCCAGCAGCCAAGGTTGGGGTCAGGGCTACGAGCAGTACTTC. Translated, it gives CASSQGWGQGYEQYF.

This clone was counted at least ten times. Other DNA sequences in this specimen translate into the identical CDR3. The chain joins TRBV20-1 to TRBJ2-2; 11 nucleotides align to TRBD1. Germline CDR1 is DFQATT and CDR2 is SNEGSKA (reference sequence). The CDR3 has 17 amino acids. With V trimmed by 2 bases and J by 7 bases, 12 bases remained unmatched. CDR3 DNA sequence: TGCAGTGCTAGATGGGTGGGACAGGGGGATATTGGCGGGGAGCTGTTTTTT. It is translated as CSARWVGQGDIGGELFF.

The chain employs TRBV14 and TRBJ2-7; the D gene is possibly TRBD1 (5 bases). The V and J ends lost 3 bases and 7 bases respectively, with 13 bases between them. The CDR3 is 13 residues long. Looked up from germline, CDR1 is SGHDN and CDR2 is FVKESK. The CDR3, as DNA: TGTGCCAGCAGCCAGGACACTATAGGGGAGCAGTACTTC. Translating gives CASSQDTIGEQYF.

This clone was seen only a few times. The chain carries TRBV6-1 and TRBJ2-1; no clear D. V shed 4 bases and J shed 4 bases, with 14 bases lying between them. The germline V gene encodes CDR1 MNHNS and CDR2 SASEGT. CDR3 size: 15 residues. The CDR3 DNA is TGTGCCAGCAGTGGGCTCCCGGATGGATACAATGAGCAGTTCTTC. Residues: CASSGLPDGYNEQFF.

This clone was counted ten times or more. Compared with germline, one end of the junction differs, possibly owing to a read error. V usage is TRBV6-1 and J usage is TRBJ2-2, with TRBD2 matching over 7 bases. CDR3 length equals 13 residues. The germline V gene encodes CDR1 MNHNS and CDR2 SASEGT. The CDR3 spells CANSGRAAGELFF. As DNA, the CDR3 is TGTGCCAACAGTGGGAGGGCGGCCGGGGAGCTGTTTTTT.

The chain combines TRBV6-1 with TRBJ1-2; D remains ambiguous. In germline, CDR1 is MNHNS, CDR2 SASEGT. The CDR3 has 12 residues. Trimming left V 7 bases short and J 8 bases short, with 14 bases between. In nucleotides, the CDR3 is TGTGCCAGCAAGGACGGTAGCTCCGGCTACACCTTC. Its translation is CASKDGSSGYTF.

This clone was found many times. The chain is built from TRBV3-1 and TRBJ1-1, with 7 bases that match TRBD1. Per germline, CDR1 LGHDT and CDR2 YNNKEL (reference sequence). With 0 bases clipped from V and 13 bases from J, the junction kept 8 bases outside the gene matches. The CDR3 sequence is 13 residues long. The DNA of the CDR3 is TGTGCCAGCAGCCAAGATTGGGACAGAGCCCGTTTCTTT. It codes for CASSQDWDRARFF. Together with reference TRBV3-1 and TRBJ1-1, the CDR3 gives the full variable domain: DTAVSQTPKYLVTQMGNDKSIKCEQNLGHDTMYWYKQDSKKFLKIMFSYNNKELIINETVPNRFSPKSPDKAHLNLHINSLELGDSAVYFCASSQDWDRARFFGQGTRLTVV.

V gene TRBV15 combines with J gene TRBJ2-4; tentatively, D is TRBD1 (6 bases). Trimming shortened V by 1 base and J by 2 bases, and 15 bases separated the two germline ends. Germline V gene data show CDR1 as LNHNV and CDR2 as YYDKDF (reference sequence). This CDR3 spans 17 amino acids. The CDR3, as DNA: TGTGCCACCAGCAGAGGGGAAGGGACAAGATCCAAAAACATTCAGTACTTC. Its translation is CATSRGEGTRSKNIQYF.

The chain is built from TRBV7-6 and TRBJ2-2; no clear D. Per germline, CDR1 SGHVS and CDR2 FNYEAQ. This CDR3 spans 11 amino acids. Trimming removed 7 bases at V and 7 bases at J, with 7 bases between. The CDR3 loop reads CASKGDGELFF. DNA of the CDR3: TGTGCCAGCAAGGGCGACGGGGAGCTGTTTTTT. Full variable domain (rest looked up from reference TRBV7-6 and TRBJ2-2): GAGVSQSPRYKVTKRGQDVALRCDPISGHVSLYWYRQALGQGPEFLTYFNYEAQQDKSGLPNDRFSAERPEGSISTLTIQRTEQRDSAMYRCASKGDGELFFGEGSRLTVL.